The following is a T cell receptor (beta chain) sequence with its context. The antigen this receptor binds is unknown. No quality values exist for individual bases; no much larger clone is one base distant. The library was produced with the immunoSEQ multiplex PCR assay. Each sample had roughly 100,000 TCR templates assayed by the deep sequencing platform. Genomic DNA extracted from sorted T cells was used for TCRbeta CDR3 sequencing. Concerning the study's data processing: The R programming language was used for the clonal analysis of the TCRbeta CDR3 data. Alloreactive CD4+ and CD8+ clones were defined by comparing unstimulated samples with post-reaction CFSE-low samples. By matching sequences to the repertoires of sorted unstimulated Treg and non-Treg cells, each alloreactive CD4+ clone was assigned a regulatory or non-regulatory origin. Drawn from immuneACCESS, this table holds only the in-frame rearrangements with V and J called that TCRdb kept. Clones are partly lost; checked studies trace under half to an unresolved V gene and leave the rest unexplained. V and J calls and clone size come straight from that table; D and trimming were deduced from the DNA. Counted in this sample were approximately 120,000 clones; 85% to 95% of them appeared once. Of the sample, over 0.15% falls within the top ten clones.

This sample stems from a study of siplizumab effects on memory and regulatory T cells (dated by TCRdb to between 2019 and 2020). As for the study more broadly: The study examined how the anti-CD2 antibody siplizumab affects alloreactive T-cell subsets in allogeneic mixed lymphocyte reactions built from human PBMCs.

The CDR3 numbers 15 residues from cysteine through phenylalanine. Of all the DNA, just the CDR3 is kept, 45 bases in frame from base 1. CDR1 and CDR2, looked up from the germline V gene, are SNHLY and FYNNEI. Trimming costs V 1 base and J 5 bases, and their ends lie 14 bases apart. TCRbeta CDR3 sequencing was performed on sorted unstimulated T cells and on proliferating T cells recovered from mixed lymphocyte reactions. Fresh whole blood from fewer than twelve HLA-typed healthy donors was used to isolate PBMCs. To map where alloreactive clones came from, unstimulated CD4+ non-regulatory T cells were FACS-sorted. Beyond this particular receptor, the publication reports: Of the alloreactive CD4+ clones that could be mapped, the Treg-derived share averaged about 67% with siplizumab compared with roughly 25% in control reactions. Roughly 75-96% of proliferating CD4+ or CD8+ clones could not be assigned a naive or memory phenotype. Whether proliferating Tregs from siplizumab cultures actually had suppressive function was not functionally confirmed. Unstimulated naive T cells appeared to be more diverse than memory T cells, and naive cells seemed to make a substantial contribution to the alloresponse. Because sequences below about 10^-5 frequency were poorly captured, only a minor fraction of alloreactive clones could be mapped to unstimulated subsets. The cumulative frequency of alloreactive sequences that could be traced back to unstimulated CD4+ memory T cells was significantly reduced by siplizumab.

The sample taken for sequencing was non-Treg CD4+ T cells sorted from blood. The cell subset or site label of this sample denotes: FACS-sorted unstimulated CD4+ non-regulatory T cells. This TCR derives from a human donor in good health. The rearrangement joined TRBV2 to TRBJ1-1; 5 matching bases give a weak D call of TRBD1. The encoded CDR3 is CASSEEGARVTEAFF. The sequenced DNA is TGTGCCAGCAGTGAAGAAGGCGCCAGGGTGACTGAAGCTTTCTTT.